These T cell receptor beta chains were read from a single sample in a study of CD8 T cells in ankylosing spondylitis. TCRdb re-called the 5' RACE reads through MiXCR, storing one row per CDR3 protein. The top ten clones hold 16% of a sample with roughly 190,000 distinct CDR3 sequences, 10% to 15% of them seen once. The sequenced sample was blood, either unsorted or a sorted T cell fraction (not recorded which). These receptors were taken from a male donor with ankylosing spondylitis or in good health (not recorded which). The CDR3 runs from the conserved cysteine through the conserved F or W. A D gene is named only where the DNA matches it firmly. Rows give clone size only sometimes, using once, few, many, or a class for an expanded clone.

>NA|TRBV5-1|TRBD1|TRBJ2-4
CASSSGQGADIQYF
TGCGCCAGCAGCTCCGGACAGGGGGCGGACATTCAGTACTTC
>many|TRBV6-1|NA|TRBJ2-1
CASSAVRGGLDPLDEQFF
TGTGCCAGCAGTGCGGTCAGGGGTGGACTAGACCCCTTGGATGAGCAGTTCTTC
>NA|TRBV7-2|NA|TRBJ2-2
CASSWTVPNTGELFF
TGTGCCAGCAGCTGGACCGTTCCGAACACCGGGGAGCTGTTTTTT
>once|TRBV11-2|TRBD2|TRBJ2-1
CASSPGTSGGVAYNEQFF
TGTGCCAGCAGCCCCGGGACTAGCGGGGGGGTTGCCTACAATGAGCAGTTCTTC
>NA|TRBV11-2|NA|TRBJ2-7
CASSLEVPSSYEQYF
TGTGCCAGCAGCTTAGAGGTGCCGAGCTCCTACGAGCAGTACTTC
>few|TRBV6-5|TRBD1|TRBJ2-4
CASSNLPGQGAENIQYF
TGTGCCAGCAGTAACCTACCGGGACAGGGGGCGGAAAACATTCAGTACTTC
>NA|TRBV4-1|NA|TRBJ1-1
CASSHHDRSQEAFF
TGCGCCAGCAGCCATCACGACAGGTCCCAGGAAGCTTTCTTT
>few|TRBV5-6|TRBD1|TRBJ2-7
CASSFGQGASRVGEQYF
TGTGCCAGCAGCTTCGGACAGGGGGCATCCCGGGTCGGCGAGCAGTACTTC
>few|TRBV9|NA|TRBJ2-7
CASSPSAVHEQYF
TGTGCCAGCAGCCCCAGTGCGGTTCACGAGCAGTACTTC
>many|TRBV27|NA|TRBJ2-7
CASSLRGGEYEQYF
TGTGCCAGCAGTTTAAGGGGCGGGGAATACGAGCAGTACTTC
>many|TRBV7-9|NA|TRBJ2-5
CASSLTGISYQETQYF
TGTGCCAGCAGCTTAACGGGTATTTCGTACCAAGAGACCCAGTACTTC
>NA|TRBV20-1|TRBD1|TRBJ1-1
CSAMTGEAFF
TGCAGTGCTATGACAGGGGAAGCTTTCTTT
>many|TRBV24-1|NA|TRBJ2-1
CATSDSGLYNEQFF
TGTGCCACCAGTGACTCCGGACTTTACAATGAGCAGTTCTTC
>few|TRBV20-1|NA|TRBJ2-5
CTPRAGGSETQYF
TGCACCCCCAGGGCAGGGGGGTCAGAGACCCAGTACTTC
>few|TRBV7-8|TRBD2|TRBJ2-7
CASSPGTSGDYEQYF
TGTGCCAGCAGCCCCGGGACTAGCGGGGATTACGAGCAGTACTTC
>many|TRBV29-1|NA|TRBJ1-4
CSALRETNEKLFF
TGCAGCGCTCTCAGGGAAACTAATGAAAAACTGTTTTTT
>few|TRBV4-1|NA|TRBJ2-2
CASRGTGELFF
TGCGCCAGCCGGGGGACCGGGGAGCTGTTTTTT
>few|TRBV7-9|NA|TRBJ2-7
CASSLARVIPYEQYF
TGTGCCAGCAGCTTAGCGAGGGTCATACCCTACGAGCAGTACTTC
>few|TRBV27|NA|TRBJ2-1
CASSFAPKTNEQFF
TGTGCCAGCAGTTTTGCGCCTAAAACCAATGAGCAGTTCTTC
>NA|TRBV11-2|TRBD2|TRBJ2-1
CASSSEVGGSSYNEQFF
TGTGCCAGCAGCTCCGAGGTGGGGGGGAGCTCCTACAATGAGCAGTTCTTC
>few|TRBV5-1|NA|TRBJ2-7
CASAGRQEGDEQYF
TGCGCCAGCGCTGGGAGGCAGGAAGGGGACGAGCAGTACTTC
>NA|TRBV7-9|TRBD1|TRBJ2-5
CASSVTGGETQYF
TGTGCCAGCAGCGTAACAGGGGGGGAGACCCAGTACTTC
>many|TRBV29-1|TRBD1|TRBJ2-3
CSVAPGQGLTDTQYF
TGCAGCGTTGCTCCGGGACAGGGACTCACAGATACGCAGTATTTT